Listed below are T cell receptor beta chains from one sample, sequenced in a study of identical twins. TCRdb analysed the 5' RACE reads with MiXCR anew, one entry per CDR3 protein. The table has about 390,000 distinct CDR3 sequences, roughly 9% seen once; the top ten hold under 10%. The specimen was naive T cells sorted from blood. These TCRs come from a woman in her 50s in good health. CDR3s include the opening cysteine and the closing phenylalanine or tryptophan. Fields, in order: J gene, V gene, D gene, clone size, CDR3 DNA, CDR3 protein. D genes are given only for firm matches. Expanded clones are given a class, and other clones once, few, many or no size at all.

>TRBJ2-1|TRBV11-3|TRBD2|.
TGTGCCAGCAGCCAGGGACTAGCGGGAGATGGTAATGAGCAGTTCTTC
CASSQGLAGDGNEQFF
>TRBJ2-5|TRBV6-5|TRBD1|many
TGTGCCAGCAGTTACTTCGGGACAGGCCCGGAGACCCAGTACTTC
CASSYFGTGPETQYF
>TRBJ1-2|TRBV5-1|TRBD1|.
TGCGCCGGCAGCTTGGGACAGTTTGCCTACTATGGCTACACCTTC
CAGSLGQFAYYGYTF
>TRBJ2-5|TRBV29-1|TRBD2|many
TGCAGCGCCGGGACTAGCGGGTTGGGGACCCAGTACTTC
CSAGTSGLGTQYF
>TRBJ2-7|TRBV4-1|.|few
TGCGCCAGCAGCCAAGTACTAGCCTCCGACTACGAGCAGTACTTC
CASSQVLASDYEQYF
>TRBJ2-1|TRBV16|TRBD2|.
TGTGCCAGCAGCCGCGGGACTAGCGGGAGAAACTACATGGGGAGCTACAATGAGCAGTTCTTC
CASSRGTSGRNYMGSYNEQFF
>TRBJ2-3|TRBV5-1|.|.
TGCGCCAGCAGCTTGTGGAACACAGATACGCAGTATTTT
CASSLWNTDTQYF
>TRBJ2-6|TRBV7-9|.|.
TGTGCCAGCAGCCGGACTGGAGCTGGGGCCAACGTCCTGACTTTC
CASSRTGAGANVLTF
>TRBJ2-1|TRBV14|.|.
TGTGCCAGCAGCCTATTACGCGGAGCACAGGGTCATGGGAGTAATGAGCAGTTCTTC
CASSLLRGAQGHGSNEQFF
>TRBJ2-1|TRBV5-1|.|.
TGCGCCAGCAGCTTCAGGGGCGGCTACAATGAGCAGTTCTTC
CASSFRGGYNEQFF